The 32 T cell receptor beta chains in this list originate from one sample, sequenced in a study of identical twins. One entry per CDR3 protein, called by TCRdb with MiXCR from the 5' RACE reads. This sample has fewer than 500,000 distinct CDR3 sequences; approximately 24% occur once, and the top ten carry around 3%. The same sample was also studied in work on T cells expressing NK-cell markers.

The sequencing sample was made of CD4+ T cells sorted from blood. Every receptor here comes from a young woman in good health.

In its sample, this clonotype was seen once. The chain combines TRBV20-1 with TRBJ2-3; weak D call: TRBD2 (6 bases). From germline, CDR1 is DFQATT and CDR2 SNEGSKA (reference sequence). This CDR3 has 15 residues. Trimming cost V 5 bases and J 0 bases, with 15 bases left between them. The CDR3 DNA reads as TGCAGTGCTGCGAATCAGCGGGCTAGCACAGATACGCAGTATTTT. It is translated as CSAANQRASTDTQYF.

This chain joins TRBV27 and TRBJ2-3; D remains ambiguous. V was trimmed by 2 bases and J by 1 base, leaving 7 bases between them. The CDR3 loop spans 14 amino acids. Germline lookup yields CDR1 MNHEY and CDR2 SMNVEV (reference sequence). Here the CDR3 reads CASSLKRGTDTQYF. The CDR3 DNA follows: TGTGCCAGCAGTTTAAAACGGGGCACAGATACGCAGTATTTT.

The chain employs TRBV11-2 and TRBJ1-2, with unresolved D. Per germline, CDR1 SGHAT and CDR2 FQNNGV. Trimming pared 0 bases from V and 2 bases from J, leaving 13 bases between. CDR3 length: 16 residues. The CDR3 here is CASSLDGLAANYGYTF. CDR3 bases: TGTGCCAGCAGCTTAGATGGGTTGGCAGCCAACTATGGCTACACCTTC.

This clonotype was detected a few times. The chain uses TRBV5-1 and TRBJ2-2, with no clear D. The CDR3 covers 13 residues. The germline CDR1 and CDR2 sequences are SGHRS and YFSETQ. The ends were cut back, 1 base at V and 6 bases at J, with 7 bases in the middle. CDR3 in amino acids: CASSLTESGELFF. The CDR3 DNA sequence: TGCGCCAGCAGCTTGACAGAATCCGGGGAGCTGTTTTTT.

J is TRBJ2-1 and V is TRBV12-3 or TRBV12-4, with TRBD2 matching 12 bases. CDR3 length: 14 residues. V lost 7 bases and J lost 8; bases outside the gene matches: 6. The CDR3 loop is CASNPSGRGDEQFF. The DNA of the CDR3 is TGTGCCAGCAACCCTAGCGGGAGGGGGGATGAGCAGTTCTTC.

The chain carries TRBV6-6 and TRBJ1-5; D remains ambiguous. Trimming removed 6 bases from V and 7 bases from J, with 13 bases in between. The CDR3 is 13 residues long. Germline lookup yields CDR1 MNHNY and CDR2 SVGAGI (reference sequence). CDR3 sequence (DNA): TGTGCCAGCAGCGCTTTCGGTGGGCAGCCCCAGCATTTT. Protein product: CASSAFGGQPQHF.

The rearrangement joins TRBV12-3 or TRBV12-4 to TRBJ2-2; 7 bases are a match to TRBD2. Trimming cost V 8 bases and J 3 bases; bases outside gene matches: 6. The CDR3 length is 14 residues. The CDR3 bases are TGTGCCAGCGCCTCGGGGGGTGACACCGGGGAGCTGTTTTTT. Residues: CASASGGDTGELFF.

The rearrangement links TRBV20-1 to TRBJ1-2; the D gene is possibly TRBD1 (5 bases). CDR3 length equals 14 residues. CDR1 is DFQATT, CDR2 SNEGSKA, per germline (reference sequence). The V gene lost 3 bases and the J gene lost 2 bases, with 13 bases spanning the gap. CDR3 sequence: CSASTGDGNYGYTF. CDR3 nucleotide sequence: TGCAGTGCTAGTACGGGGGACGGAAACTATGGCTACACCTTC.

This clonotype was observed a handful of times. This chain uses TRBV20-1 with TRBJ2-3; 11 bases are shared with TRBD2. Trimming took 7 bases from V and 5 from J; bases not matched to a gene: 8. The CDR3 sequence is 14 residues long. CDR1 is DFQATT and CDR2 is SNEGSKA in the germline V gene (reference sequence). The CDR3 DNA sequence: TGCAGTGGGGACCTTAGCGGGAGGGGAGATACGCAGTATTTT. It codes for CSGDLSGRGDTQYF.

This chain links TRBV10-3 with TRBJ2-7; 7 bases fit TRBD2. This CDR3 is 15 amino acids long. Germline CDR1 reads ENHRY; CDR2 reads SYGVKD. After removal of 0 bases from V and 0 bases from J, the junction contained 2 bases not matched to a gene. CDR3 in amino acids: CAISESGGSSYEQYF. Here the CDR3 DNA reads TGTGCCATCAGTGAGTCGGGAGGGAGCTCCTACGAGCAGTACTTC.

The CDR3 here is CASSPGLTETQYF. CDR3 nucleotides: TGTGCCAGCAGCCCTGGACTAACCGAGACCCAGTACTTC. The chain carries TRBV5-6 and TRBJ2-5; possibly TRBD2 for D (6 bases). The CDR3 loop spans 13 amino acids. The V gene lost 4 bases and the J gene lost 5 bases, with 12 bases spanning the gap. Germline CDR1 is SGHDT and CDR2 is YYEEEE.

There are many counts of this clonotype. The J gene is TRBJ2-1, the V gene TRBV20-1; no firm D call. CDR1 and CDR2 from the germline V gene are DFQATT and SNEGSKA (reference sequence). Between the trimmed V and J ends, which lost 1 base and 3 bases, there was a span of 10 bases. The length of the CDR3 is 14 residues. The DNA for the CDR3 is TGCAGTGCTAGAGTTTCAGGCAGCTACAATGAGCAGTTCTTC. Its translation is CSARVSGSYNEQFF.

The chain carries TRBV7-9 and TRBJ2-7, with TRBD1 matching over 10 bases. The CDR3 has 16 amino acids. Trimming took 5 bases from V and 5 from J; bases not matched to a gene: 12. Germline V gives CDR1 SEHNR, CDR2 FQNEAQ (reference sequence). The CDR3 region has the DNA TGTGCCAGCAGCCACGGACAGGGGGGGGCGGGCGACGAGCAGTACTTC. Residues: CASSHGQGGAGDEQYF.

This rearrangement joins TRBV29-1 to TRBJ2-5; TRBD2 aligns across 12 bases. The CDR3 has 14 residues. CDR1 and CDR2 from the germline V gene are SQVTM and ANQGSEA. V lost 5 bases to trimming and J lost 5 bases; unmatched junction nucleotides: 6. CDR3 bases: TGCAGCGTTCCGACTAGCGGGAGCCAGGAGACCCAGTACTTC. Translation gives CSVPTSGSQETQYF.

V is TRBV25-1 and J is TRBJ2-2; maybe TRBD1 (6 bases). Per the germline V gene, CDR1 is MGHDK and CDR2 is SYGVNS. CDR3 length: 14 residues. Trimming stripped 6 bases from V and 2 bases from J, with 10 bases between. CDR3 loop: CASRKDRNTGELFF. The CDR3 region has the DNA TGTGCCAGCAGGAAGGACAGAAACACCGGGGAGCTGTTTTTT.

The chain joins TRBV13 to TRBJ2-5; D is perhaps TRBD1 (5 bases). Germline V gene lookup returns CDR1 PRHDT and CDR2 FYEKMQ (reference sequence). The CDR3 spans 14 residues. V lost 4 bases and J 5 bases, leaving 14 bases between the germline ends. The CDR3 nucleotides are TGTGCCAGCAGCTCCTCTAGGGGATGGGAGACCCAGTACTTC. Translated, it gives CASSSSRGWETQYF.

V is TRBV6-2 or TRBV6-3 and J is TRBJ2-5; D is unresolved. Trimming pared 1 base from V and 5 bases from J, leaving 5 bases between. Germline V lookup: CDR1 MNHEY, CDR2 SVGEGT. The CDR3 runs to 12 residues. This CDR3 reads CASSYFRETQYF. CDR3 nucleotide sequence: TGTGCCAGCAGTTACTTCCGGGAGACCCAGTACTTC.

At least ten counts were recorded for this clonotype. This chain joins TRBV3-1 and TRBJ2-1; D unclear. CDR3 length equals 12 residues. Germline loops: CDR1 LGHDT, CDR2 YNNKEL (reference sequence). V dropped 1 base and J dropped 7 bases, with 5 bases sitting between them. The CDR3 region has the DNA TGTGCCAGCAGCCAAGTTGTTAATGAGCAGTTCTTC. Residues: CASSQVVNEQFF.

This rearrangement joins TRBV10-3 to TRBJ2-1, with TRBD1 as a possible D gene (5 bases). This CDR3 has 14 residues. Germline CDR1 is ENHRY and CDR2 is SYGVKD. Between the trimmed V and J ends, which lost 6 bases and 8 bases, there was a span of 17 bases. For the CDR3, the DNA is TGTGCCATCAGCTTTGTTAGGGGTTGGGATGAGCAGTTCTTC. Its protein is CAISFVRGWDEQFF.

V usage is TRBV30 and J usage is TRBJ1-3, with no clear D. Germline-derived CDR1 and CDR2 are GTSNPN and SVGIG (reference sequence). V was shortened by 4 bases and J by 4 bases, with 5 bases between the two germline ends. The CDR3 contains 11 residues. The CDR3 is CAWTWGNTIYF. The CDR3 region has the DNA TGTGCCTGGACGTGGGGAAACACCATATATTTT.

This clonotype has ten or more counts. The J gene is TRBJ2-1, the V gene TRBV20-1; D gene unclear. Germline-derived CDR1 and CDR2 are DFQATT and SNEGSKA (reference sequence). This CDR3 is 12 amino acids long. Trimming removed 2 bases at V and 8 bases at J, with 10 bases between. The CDR3 reads CSARRVGHEQFF. The CDR3 DNA reads as TGCAGTGCTAGAAGGGTAGGGCATGAGCAGTTCTTC.

This clonotype was seen a handful of times. The genes are TRBV20-1 and TRBJ1-5, with D uncertain. Trimming pared 5 bases from V and 0 bases from J, leaving 11 bases between. This CDR3 comprises 14 residues. CDR1 DFQATT and CDR2 SNEGSKA come from the germline V gene (reference sequence). CDR3 DNA: TGCAGTGCTTCTATCGGGTATAGCAATCAGCCCCAGCATTTT. The encoded protein is CSASIGYSNQPQHF.

J is TRBJ2-7 and V is TRBV12-3 or TRBV12-4; D remains unclear. V lost 3 bases and J lost 9, with 12 bases in between. This CDR3 spans 12 amino acids. The CDR3 nucleotides read TGTGCCAGCAGTTTGTTCCTAGACGGGCAGTACTTC. It specifies CASSLFLDGQYF.

This clonotype came up a few times. The V call is TRBV7-9, the J call TRBJ2-3; D may be TRBD2 (6 bases). The length of the CDR3 is 16 residues. Trimming removed 6 bases at V and 6 bases at J, with 22 bases between. Per germline, CDR1 SEHNR and CDR2 FQNEAQ (reference sequence). The CDR3 nucleotides read TGTGCCAGCAGGGGCAGGGCCCGTCCTAGCGACGATACGCAGTATTTT. The encoded protein is CASRGRARPSDDTQYF.

This clonotype has a handful of counts. This rearrangement joins TRBV7-9 to TRBJ2-1, with D possibly being TRBD2 (6 bases). Germline V gives CDR1 SEHNR, CDR2 FQNEAQ (reference sequence). Deletions cut 5 bases from V and 6 bases from J, with 11 bases between. This CDR3 contains 13 residues. CDR3 DNA: TGTGCCAGCAGCCGGGACTCCCTCAATGAGCAGTTCTTC. Translated, it gives CASSRDSLNEQFF.

Only a few counts were recorded for this clonotype. This chain joins TRBV7-9 and TRBJ2-7; 7 bases agree with TRBD2. The V gene end was trimmed by 7 bases and the J gene end by 4 bases; junction bases not matched to a gene: 10. The CDR3 extends over 14 amino acids. Germline CDR1 is SEHNR and CDR2 is FQNEAQ (reference sequence). The CDR3 region is CASTLRGDRYEQYF. In nucleotides, the CDR3 is TGTGCCAGCACCCTCCGGGGGGATCGGTACGAGCAGTACTTC.

This clonotype showed up just a few times. The rearrangement joins TRBV5-5 to TRBJ2-5; D is uncertain. Between the trimmed V and J ends, which lost 2 bases and 3 bases, there was a span of 8 bases. CDR1 and CDR2 from the germline V gene are SGHKS and YYEKEE (reference sequence). The CDR3 consists of 13 residues. The CDR3 protein is CASSFDEEETQYF. CDR3 DNA sequence: TGTGCCAGCAGCTTTGACGAGGAAGAGACCCAGTACTTC.

The V gene is TRBV7-2, the J gene TRBJ2-7; D unresolved. Germline V gives CDR1 SGHTA, CDR2 FQGNSA. The ends were cut back, 2 bases at V and 7 bases at J, with 18 bases in the middle. This CDR3 region has 15 residues. CDR3 residues: CASSLIGSNLGEQYF. CDR3 nucleotides: TGTGCCAGCAGCTTAATTGGTAGCAACCTGGGGGAGCAGTACTTC. Using reference TRBV7-2 and TRBJ2-7 for the parts outside the CDR3, the full variable domain is GAGVSQSPSNKVTEKGKDVELRCDPISGHTALYWYRQSLGQGLEFLIYFQGNSAPDKSGLPSDRFSAERTGGSVSTLTIQRTQQEDSAVYLCASSLIGSNLGEQYFGPGTRLTVT.

The CDR3 region is CAISESGGTINEQFF. CDR3 bases: TGTGCCATCAGTGAGTCGGGCGGGACAATCAATGAGCAGTTCTTC. The chain combines TRBV10-3 with TRBJ2-1, with D perhaps assigned TRBD1 or TRBD2 (6 bases each). Germline assignment: CDR1 ENHRY and CDR2 SYGVKD. The V end was cut by 0 bases, the J end by 6 bases, with 12 bases between. CDR3 length equals 15 residues.

The CDR3 sequence is CASSGERTETQYF. The CDR3 DNA follows: TGTGCCAGCAGCGGGGAAAGGACAGAGACCCAGTACTTC. V and J are TRBV6-1 and TRBJ2-5, with D possibly TRBD2 on 5 matching bases. The germline CDR1 and CDR2 sequences are MNHNS and SASEGT. With 6 bases removed from V and 4 bases from J, the gap between germline ends came to 12 bases. The CDR3 spans 13 residues.

This clonotype was seen more than once but under ten times. The CDR3 protein is CAISELANYGYTF. The CDR3 DNA follows: TGTGCCATCAGTGAGTTGGCGAACTATGGCTACACCTTC. This chain joins TRBV10-3 and TRBJ1-2, with D unclear. This CDR3 is 13 amino acids long. V was clipped by 1 base and J by 2 bases, with 5 bases between them. CDR1 is ENHRY, CDR2 SYGVKD, per germline.

This clonotype was detected only once. The CDR3 protein is CASSYGSLNTEAFF. CDR3 nucleotide sequence: TGTGCCAGCAGTTATGGCAGCCTGAACACTGAAGCTTTCTTT. The chain employs TRBV6-5 and TRBJ1-1; D not resolved. The germline V and J ends were trimmed by 3 bases and 0 bases, with 8 bases remaining between them. The CDR3 is 14 amino acids. Germline V gene sequence: CDR1 MNHEY, CDR2 SVGAGI.